Presented here are 29 T cell receptor beta chains from one specimen sequenced in a study of blood T cell repertoires in COVID-19. Repertoires were generated with immunoSEQ multiplex PCR, while TCRdb's copy carries only in-frame clones and drops some. The sample consists of 150,000 to 200,000 clones, over 75% of them appearing once. The sequencing sample was made of peripheral blood. These receptors were collected from a man aged 65-85 years who had recovered from COVID-19.

This rearrangement joins TRBV19 to TRBJ1-4; TRBD1 matches at 7 bases. The CDR3 contains 13 residues. Trimming at V came to 6 bases and at J to 7 bases, leaving 5 bases not matched to a gene. Looked up from germline, CDR1 is LNHDA and CDR2 is SQIVND (reference sequence). The CDR3: CASRDRDGEKLFF. CDR3 DNA sequence: TGTGCCAGTAGAGACAGGGATGGTGAAAAACTGTTTTTT. The full variable domain, rest sourced from reference TRBV19 and TRBJ1-4, is DGGITQSPKYLFRKEGQNVTLSCEQNLNHDAMYWYRQDPGQGLRLIYYSQIVNDFQKGDIAEGYSVSREKKESFPLTVTSAQKNPTAFYLCASRDRDGEKLFFGSGTQLSVL.

This chain links TRBV18 with TRBJ1-5, with a weak D call TRBD1 (5 bases). Per germline, CDR1 KGHSH and CDR2 LQKENI. This CDR3 has 16 amino acids. V lost 3 bases to trimming and J lost 2 bases, with 14 bases between them. The CDR3 DNA is TGTGCCAGCTCACCTCCGGGGGGGTCGGGCAATCAGCCCCAGCATTTT. Translated, it gives CASSPPGGSGNQPQHF.

The chain has TRBV5-4 and TRBJ2-2, with 10 positions matching TRBD1. CDR3 size: 16 residues. Germline lookup yields CDR1 SGHNT and CDR2 YYREEE (reference sequence). Trimming took 2 bases from V and 2 from J; bases not matched to a gene: 3. The CDR3 DNA reads as TGTGCCAGCAGCTTCGACAGGGGGCCCAACACCGGGGAGCTGTTTTTT. As protein: CASSFDRGPNTGELFF.

V is TRBV5-1 and J is TRBJ1-4; D is ambiguous. The CDR3 is made up of 14 amino acids. Germline CDR1 SGHRS, CDR2 YFSETQ. V was clipped by 4 bases and J by 10 bases, with 17 bases between them. CDR3: CASSVTVPEGKLFF. The CDR3 DNA reads TGCGCCAGCAGCGTTACAGTCCCTGAGGGAAAACTGTTTTTT.

This chain connects TRBV29-1 to TRBJ2-7; TRBD2 matches at 8 bases. The V gene's germline CDR1 is SQVTM and CDR2 ANQGSEA. Trimming took 6 bases from V and 4 from J; bases not matched to a gene: 8. The length of the CDR3 is 13 residues. Written as DNA, the CDR3 is TGCAGCGTGCCAGCGGGAGAAGGGTACGAGCAGTACTTC. As protein: CSVPAGEGYEQYF.

The chain recombines TRBV19 with TRBJ1-1; possibly TRBD1 for D (6 bases). Germline CDR1 LNHDA, CDR2 SQIVND (reference sequence). The CDR3 runs to 14 residues. Trimming removed 1 base at V and 3 bases at J, with 9 bases between. The CDR3 sequence: CASSIAHRDTEAFF. The CDR3 nucleotides read TGTGCCAGTAGTATAGCTCACAGGGACACTGAAGCTTTCTTT. Complete variable domain (other parts from reference TRBV19 and TRBJ1-1): DGGITQSPKYLFRKEGQNVTLSCEQNLNHDAMYWYRQDPGQGLRLIYYSQIVNDFQKGDIAEGYSVSREKKESFPLTVTSAQKNPTAFYLCASSIAHRDTEAFFGQGTRLTVV.

The V call is TRBV7-9, the J call TRBJ1-2, with 9 bases lining up with TRBD1. CDR3 length equals 13 residues. Germline CDR1 SEHNR, CDR2 FQNEAQ (reference sequence). V was clipped by 5 bases and J by 8 bases; unmatched bases: 6. CDR3 sequence: CASSAGQGRGYTF. The CDR3 DNA reads TGTGCCAGCAGCGCCGGACAGGGGCGCGGCTACACCTTC.

A few counts support this clone. The genes are TRBV10-2 and TRBJ1-5, with 7 bases aligning to TRBD1. Germline loops: CDR1 WSHSY, CDR2 SAAADI. CDR3 size: 15 residues. V lost 2 bases to trimming and J lost 9 bases; unmatched junction nucleotides: 10. The CDR3 is CASSEPLDRASPQHF. The CDR3 bases are TGCGCCAGCAGTGAGCCCCTCGACAGGGCGTCGCCCCAGCATTTT.

This clone has a single count. The chain has TRBV28 and TRBJ1-1, with 7 nucleotides matching TRBD1. This CDR3 has 14 residues. Trimming at V came to 7 bases and at J to 4 bases, leaving 9 bases not matched to a gene. In germline, CDR1 is MDHEN, CDR2 SYDVKM. CDR3 sequence (DNA): TGTGCCAGCAAAATTACAGGGGAAGGCACTGAAGCTTTCTTT. This encodes CASKITGEGTEAFF.

The gene calls are TRBV7-6 and TRBJ1-5, with a tentative D call TRBD1 (5 bases). Trimming removed 2 bases at V and 2 bases at J, with 10 bases between. The length of the CDR3 is 15 residues. Germline assignment: CDR1 SGHVS and CDR2 FNYEAQ. The CDR3 DNA sequence: TGTGCCAGCAGCTTAAGCGGGGGAGGCAATCAGCCCCAGCATTTT. As protein: CASSLSGGGNQPQHF.

The V gene is TRBV2, the J gene TRBJ2-1; D perhaps matches TRBD2 (5 bases). Germline V gene sequence: CDR1 SNHLY, CDR2 FYNNEI. The CDR3 is 14 amino acids. V was cut by 0 bases and J by 14 bases, with 17 bases left in between. The CDR3 nucleotides are TGTGCCAGCAGTGAAGCTCAACAACTAGTCTGGGAGTTCTTC. The encoded protein is CASSEAQQLVWEFF.

The chain is built from TRBV7-2 and TRBJ1-5; D is uncertain. The CDR3 length is 13 residues. In germline, CDR1 is SGHTA, CDR2 FQGNSA. V lost 3 bases and J lost 3, with 6 bases in between. The CDR3 loop reads CASSFSFNQPQHF. The CDR3 nucleotides read TGTGCCAGCAGCTTTAGCTTCAATCAGCCCCAGCATTTT.

V and J are TRBV10-1 and TRBJ2-1; 14 nucleotides line up with TRBD2. CDR1 is WNHNN, CDR2 SYGVQD, per germline (reference sequence). The V gene end was trimmed by 4 bases and the J gene end by 6 bases; junction bases not matched to a gene: 5. CDR3 length: 16 residues. The CDR3 protein is CASSVFGTSGSNEQFF. CDR3 nucleotide sequence: TGCGCCAGCAGTGTCTTCGGGACTAGCGGGAGCAATGAGCAGTTCTTC.

The CDR3 loop reads CSVVRGSNYGYTF. The DNA of the CDR3 is TGCAGCGTTGTCAGGGGCTCTAACTATGGCTACACCTTC. The rearrangement joins TRBV29-1 to TRBJ1-2; D perhaps matches TRBD1 (6 bases). Between the trimmed V and J ends, which lost 4 bases and 0 bases, there was a span of 9 bases. Germline CDR1 and CDR2: SQVTM and ANQGSEA. The CDR3 is 13 amino acids.

The chain joins TRBV28 to TRBJ2-7; D is perhaps TRBD1 (6 bases). From germline, CDR1 is MDHEN and CDR2 SYDVKM. The V gene lost 4 bases and the J gene lost 3 bases, with 13 bases spanning the gap. The CDR3 extends over 14 amino acids. DNA of the CDR3: TGTGCCAGCAGTTCCGGGACAAGACACTACGAGCAGTACTTC. This encodes CASSSGTRHYEQYF.

V gene TRBV7-2 combines with J gene TRBJ2-1; TRBD2 agrees at 8 bases. CDR1 and CDR2 from the germline V gene are SGHTA and FQGNSA. The ends lost 1 base at V and 10 bases at J; junction bases unmatched: 9. CDR3 length: 15 residues. CDR3 protein: CASSLGPGGPWEQFF. DNA for the CDR3: TGTGCCAGCAGCTTAGGGCCGGGAGGGCCTTGGGAGCAGTTCTTC.

This clone has more than one count but fewer than ten. The genes are TRBV4-1 and TRBJ2-1, with TRBD2 identical over 9 bases. Germline-derived CDR1 and CDR2 are MGHRA and YSYEKL. V lost 0 bases and J lost 7; bases outside the gene matches: 13. CDR3 size: 18 residues. In DNA, the CDR3 is TGCGCCAGCAGCCAAGAATTTGCTGCTGCGGGAGGGACGAATGAGCAGTTCTTC. It translates to CASSQEFAAAGGTNEQFF.

The V and J genes are TRBV5-4 and TRBJ1-6; 8 positions match TRBD1. This CDR3 is built from 15 residues. The trim removed 6 bases at V and 6 bases at J, leaving 8 bases unmatched. Germline values: CDR1 SGHNT, CDR2 YYREEE (reference sequence). As DNA, the CDR3 is TGTGCCAGCACCTCAGGGGGCCATTTTAATTCACCCCTCCACTTT. It encodes CASTSGGHFNSPLHF.

V and J are TRBV18 and TRBJ1-2, with D uncertain. V lost 4 bases, J lost 3 bases, and 12 bases lay in between. CDR1 and CDR2 (germline): KGHSH, LQKENI. This CDR3 is built from 14 residues. The CDR3 bases are TGTGCCAGCTCACTCCGGACCGGGGACTATGGCTACACCTTC. This sequence encodes CASSLRTGDYGYTF.

This clone appeared a single time. The chain links TRBV2 to TRBJ2-3; tentatively, D is TRBD1 (6 bases). This CDR3 spans 14 amino acids. V dropped 5 bases and J dropped 1 base, with 10 bases sitting between them. The germline V gene has CDR1 SNHLY and CDR2 FYNNEI. The CDR3 is CASSPGTRTDTQYF. The CDR3 nucleotides read TGTGCCAGCAGTCCCGGGACACGCACAGATACGCAGTATTTT.

The DNA for the CDR3 is TGTGCCAGCAGCAAAGCGCAAGACTCTGCTGGAAACACCATATATTTT. Translated, it gives CASSKAQDSAGNTIYF. J is TRBJ1-3 and V is TRBV21-1. TRBV21-1 is noted as a pseudogene. The CDR3 has 16 amino acids.

This clone was detected once. The V call is TRBV3-1 (or the pseudogene TRBV3-2), the J call TRBJ2-7; D uncertain. The CDR3 is 16 residues long. Trimming took 0 bases from V and 2 from J, leaving 14 bases between them. The V gene's germline CDR1 is LGHDT and CDR2 YNNKEL (reference sequence). In DNA, the CDR3 is TGTGCCAGCAGCCAAGATGGCTCCTTAACACCCTACGAGCAGTACTTC. Translating it yields CASSQDGSLTPYEQYF.

This clone was seen once. The chain joins TRBV7-9 to TRBJ2-1, with 12 bases identical to TRBD2. In germline, CDR1 is SEHNR, CDR2 FQNEAQ (reference sequence). Germline trimming cut 2 bases from V and 8 bases from J; bases unmatched to any gene: 7. This CDR3 comprises 16 residues. Here the CDR3 reads CASSLRLAGEGHEQFF. Written as DNA, the CDR3 is TGTGCCAGCAGCTTACGACTAGCGGGGGAGGGTCATGAGCAGTTCTTC.

This clone has a single count. The chain combines TRBV18 with TRBJ2-3; 14 bases align to TRBD2. Looked up from germline, CDR1 is KGHSH and CDR2 is LQKENI. This CDR3 contains 18 residues. The V gene end was trimmed by 4 bases and the J gene end by 2 bases; junction bases not matched to a gene: 8. The CDR3 sequence: CASSLGLAGVSDTDTQYF. CDR3 sequence (DNA): TGTGCCAGCTCACTGGGACTAGCGGGAGTCTCCGACACAGATACGCAGTATTTT.

The gene calls are TRBV20-1 and TRBJ2-1, with TRBD2 matching over 9 bases. Germline CDR1 and CDR2: DFQATT and SNEGSKA (reference sequence). V lost 3 bases to trimming and J lost 3 bases; unmatched junction nucleotides: 3. CDR3 size: 14 residues. This CDR3 is CSASSGRIYNEQFF. The CDR3 region has the DNA TGCAGTGCTAGTAGCGGGAGAATCTACAATGAGCAGTTCTTC.

This clone was detected many times. The chain combines TRBV4-1 with TRBJ1-4, with 9 bases fitting TRBD1. This CDR3 contains 16 residues. V shed 0 bases and J 8 bases; nucleotides not matched to a gene: 7. Germline CDR1 and CDR2: MGHRA and YSYEKL. CDR3 in amino acids: CASSQDRGTGPEKLFF. The CDR3 DNA follows: TGCGCCAGCAGCCAAGATCGGGGGACAGGGCCGGAAAAACTGTTTTTT.

This chain links TRBV6-6 with TRBJ2-1, with a tentative D call TRBD1 (5 bases). The germline V gene encodes CDR1 MNHNY and CDR2 SVGAGI (reference sequence). V was pared by 5 bases and J by 4 bases, with 21 bases between. The CDR3 is made up of 17 amino acids. The CDR3 DNA follows: TGTGCCAGCAGTCGCTCACACAGGTTTAAGGGTTACAATGAGCAGTTCTTC. Translating it yields CASSRSHRFKGYNEQFF.

This clone was detected only once. V gene TRBV19 combines with J gene TRBJ2-1; 11 bases agree with TRBD2. V trimming: 10 bases; J trimming: 5 bases; junction bases outside the gene matches: 4. This CDR3 spans 13 amino acids. From germline, CDR1 is LNHDA and CDR2 SQIVND (reference sequence). The CDR3 coding sequence is TGTGCCATTGGACTAGCGGGCCACAATGAGCAGTTCTTC. This translates into CAIGLAGHNEQFF.

This rearrangement joins TRBV5-6 to TRBJ2-1; the D gene is possibly TRBD2 (5 bases). The CDR3 is 15 residues long. The V and J ends lost 0 bases and 8 bases respectively, with 15 bases between them. The germline V gene has CDR1 SGHDT and CDR2 YYEEEE. The CDR3 reads CASSLVGPLRDEQFF. The CDR3 coding sequence is TGTGCCAGCAGCTTGGTCGGCCCCTTGAGGGATGAGCAGTTCTTC.